A selection of T cell receptor beta chains follows, all from one sample in a study of neurological immune-mediated disorders. MiXCR, applied by TCRdb to the 5' RACE reads, yields one record per CDR3 protein. The sample shows roughly 60,000 distinct CDR3 sequences, around 3.8% of them seen only once. What was sequenced was PBMCs. Receptors originate from a woman aged 50 to 65 with multiple sclerosis. Each CDR3 is given with its conserved first and last residue. Each record gives: V gene, J gene, clone size, D gene, CDR3 protein, CDR3 DNA. A D gene is named only where the DNA matches it firmly. Clone size, where shown, is once, few, many, or a class for clones that have expanded.

>TRBV7-9|TRBJ2-1|-|TRBD2
CASSFLAVLGQNNEQFF
TGTGCCAGCAGCTTCCTAGCGGTATTGGGTCAAAACAATGAGCAGTTCTTC
>TRBV25-1|TRBJ1-2|many|-
CASSEYGTADTGYTF
TGTGCCAGCAGTGAATACGGGACCGCAGACACTGGCTACACCTTC
>TRBV5-1|TRBJ1-6|many|TRBD1
CASSPATGGYNSPLHF
TGCGCCAGCAGCCCTGCGACAGGGGGGTATAATTCACCCCTCCACTTT
>TRBV9|TRBJ2-1|many|TRBD2
CASSSPTSRSYNEQFF
TGTGCCAGCAGCTCACCGACTAGCCGCTCCTACAATGAGCAGTTCTTC
>TRBV20-1|TRBJ2-7|many|-
CSASRLASSYEQYF
TGCAGTGCTAGCCGGCTGGCAAGCTCCTACGAGCAGTACTTC
>TRBV7-6|TRBJ2-2|-|-
CASRGWDTGELFF
TGTGCCAGCAGGGGCTGGGACACCGGGGAGCTGTTTTTT
>TRBV10-3|TRBJ2-7|-|TRBD2
CAISPTSGRYEQYF
TGTGCCATCAGTCCGACTAGCGGGAGATACGAGCAGTACTTC
>TRBV10-3|TRBJ2-1|many|-
CAISALESYEQFF
TGTGCCATCAGTGCTCTCGAATCTTATGAGCAGTTCTTC
>TRBV5-6|TRBJ2-2|-|TRBD2
CASSLGLVGTGELFF
TGTGCCAGCAGCCTGGGACTAGTGGGGACCGGGGAGCTGTTTTTT
>TRBV5-1|TRBJ2-3|many|-
CASLEGDSSDTQYF
TGCGCCAGCCTTGAGGGGGATAGTTCAGATACGCAGTATTTT
>TRBV5-1|TRBJ2-2|few|-
CASSLDSPNTGELFF
TGCGCCAGCAGCTTGGACAGCCCGAACACCGGGGAGCTGTTTTTT
>TRBV14|TRBJ2-5|many|TRBD2
CASAGPTSGQETQYF
TGTGCCAGCGCCGGTCCGACTAGCGGGCAAGAGACCCAGTACTTC
>TRBV9|TRBJ2-2|many|-
CASSSTGELFF
TGTGCCAGCAGCTCAACCGGGGAGCTGTTTTTT
>TRBV9|TRBJ2-5|many|TRBD1
CASSKGQGPQETQYF
TGTGCCAGCAGCAAGGGACAGGGGCCCCAAGAGACCCAGTACTTC
>TRBV7-8|TRBJ1-5|few|-
CASSLKNNQPQHF
TGTGCCAGCAGCTTAAAGAACAATCAGCCCCAGCATTTT
>TRBV7-2|TRBJ2-3|many|-
CASSYGYSTDTQYF
TGTGCCAGCAGCTACGGCTATAGCACAGATACGCAGTATTTT
>TRBV5-1|TRBJ1-5|many|-
CASSWAGGSNQPQHF
TGCGCCAGCAGCTGGGCCGGGGGTAGCAATCAGCCCCAGCATTTT
>TRBV6-2/TRBV6-3|TRBJ1-1|many|-
CASSEKGTIEAFF
TGTGCCAGCAGCGAGAAAGGGACCATTGAAGCTTTCTTT
>TRBV5-1|TRBJ1-1|many|-
CASSLSGPYSMNTEAFF
TGCGCCAGCAGCCTATCGGGACCTTATAGTATGAACACTGAAGCTTTCTTT
>TRBV20-1|TRBJ2-7|many|TRBD2
CSARVASGSYEQYF
TGCAGTGCTAGAGTCGCTAGCGGGTCCTACGAGCAGTACTTC
>TRBV11-2|TRBJ2-1|many|TRBD2
CASSLELAGGDEQFF
TGTGCCAGCAGCTTAGAACTAGCGGGAGGGGATGAGCAGTTCTTC
>TRBV20-1|TRBJ2-3|many|-
CSARARRPSGSTDTQYF
TGCAGTGCTAGAGCTCGTAGGCCCAGCGGGAGCACAGATACGCAGTATTTT
>TRBV14|TRBJ2-1|many|TRBD2
CASSLVAAGDYNEQFF
TGTGCCAGCAGCCTAGTGGCCGCGGGAGACTACAATGAGCAGTTCTTC
>TRBV29-1|TRBJ1-2|many|-
CSVEPPGYGYTF
TGCAGCGTTGAACCCCCTGGCTATGGCTACACCTTC
>TRBV18|TRBJ1-1|many|-
CASSPVAGSTEAFF
TGTGCCAGCTCACCCGTCGCAGGGAGCACTGAAGCTTTCTTT
>TRBV11-2|TRBJ1-5|many|-
CASSSWSNQPQHF
TGTGCCAGCAGCTCTTGGAGCAATCAGCCCCAGCATTTT
>TRBV5-4|TRBJ2-3|many|TRBD2
CASSPGGGSTDTQYF
TGTGCCAGCAGCCCGGGCGGGGGGTCGACAGATACGCAGTATTTT
>TRBV10-3|TRBJ2-3|many|-
CADGFPSTDTQYF
TGTGCCGACGGGTTCCCTAGCACAGATACGCAGTATTTT
>TRBV14|TRBJ1-1|many|TRBD1
CASSDVTGTGGAFF
TGTGCCAGCAGCGACGTTACCGGGACAGGGGGCGCTTTCTTT
>TRBV20-1|TRBJ1-6|-|-
CSASYGTGNSPLHF
TGCAGTGCTAGTTATGGGACGGGAAATTCACCCCTCCACTTT
>TRBV10-3|TRBJ2-5|many|TRBD2
CAIKGLAGDETQYF
TGTGCCATCAAAGGACTAGCGGGAGATGAGACCCAGTACTTC
>TRBV7-2|TRBJ2-1|many|-
CASSLESYNEQFF
TGTGCCAGCAGCTTAGAGAGCTACAATGAGCAGTTCTTC
>TRBV6-6|TRBJ1-4|many|-
CASAGGGEKLFF
TGTGCCTCAGCGGGGGGCGGTGAGAAACTGTTTTTT
>TRBV4-3|TRBJ2-1|many|TRBD2
CASSQDRAGGRNEQFF
TGCGCCAGCAGCCAAGATCGGGCGGGAGGGCGCAATGAGCAGTTCTTC
>TRBV11-1|TRBJ2-3|many|TRBD2
CASSLGLKRGDTQYF
TGTGCCAGCAGCTTAGGGCTAAAGCGGGGAGATACGCAGTATTTT
>TRBV20-1|TRBJ1-2|many|-
CSAANRTVDGYTF
TGCAGTGCCGCGAATCGGACAGTCGATGGCTACACCTTC
>TRBV7-9|TRBJ1-2|many|TRBD1
CASSLETGNYGYTF
TGTGCCAGCAGCTTAGAGACAGGGAACTATGGCTACACCTTC
>TRBV25-1|TRBJ2-5|few|-
CASSDDRTQETQYF
TGTGCCAGCAGTGATGACAGAACCCAAGAGACCCAGTACTTC
>TRBV2|TRBJ2-6|many|-
CASSEQVGPSGANVLTF
TGTGCCAGCAGTGAACAGGTCGGACCTTCTGGGGCCAACGTCCTGACTTTC
>TRBV20-1|TRBJ1-1|many|-
CSARGGGEVRNTEAFF
TGCAGTGCTAGAGGGGGGGGGGAGGTGCGGAACACTGAAGCTTTCTTT
>TRBV29-1|TRBJ2-5|many|-
CSVGETQYF
TGCAGCGTCGGGGAGACCCAGTACTTC
>TRBV9|TRBJ2-3|many|-
CASSVHAPDTQYF
TGTGCCAGCAGCGTACACGCACCAGATACGCAGTATTTT
>TRBV5-6|TRBJ1-4|many|TRBD1
CASSHRDSTYEKLFF
TGTGCCAGCAGTCACCGGGACAGTACATATGAAAAACTGTTTTTT
>TRBV12-3/TRBV12-4|TRBJ1-1|many|-
CASSFKENTEAFF
TGTGCCAGCAGTTTCAAAGAGAACACTGAAGCTTTCTTT
>TRBV28|TRBJ1-5|-|TRBD1
CASSLSPLGQPQNF
TGTGCCAGCAGTTTATCCCCTTTGGGACAGCCCCAGAATTTT
>TRBV20-1|TRBJ2-3|-|-
CSAEEGGWPGTDTQYF
TGCAGTGCCGAAGAAGGGGGGTGGCCGGGCACAGATACGCAGTATTTT
>TRBV5-1|TRBJ2-1|many|-
CASSLVGTYNEQFF
TGCGCCAGCAGCTTGGTGGGAACCTACAATGAGCAGTTCTTC